A single T cell receptor beta chain is shown here with its context. This entry belongs to a study of blood T cell repertoires in COVID-19. Assay: immunoSEQ multiplex PCR; the TCRdb copy retains only in-frame clones and omits some. The sample includes about 73,000 clones, over 65% of them seen just once. J gave up 3 bases and V 4 bases, and 13 bases lay outside the gene matches. CDR3 length equals 18 residues. In germline, CDR1 is SGHRS, CDR2 YFSETQ. The gene calls are TRBV5-1 and TRBJ2-5, with TRBD2 identical over 12 bases. The TCR comes from a woman in her sixties or seventies with acute or convalescent COVID-19. The sequencing sample was made of peripheral blood. CDR3 sequence: CASSHRPLAGGRKETQYF. The CDR3 DNA reads as TGCGCCAGCAGCCACCGACCACTAGCGGGGGGCCGAAAAGAGACCCAGTACTTC.